This T cell receptor beta chain was found in a study of CD8+CD57+ T cells in acquired aplastic anemia. Individuals selected for sequencing had exhibited CD8+CD57+ cell expansion on flow cytometry. Using genomic DNA as the template, TCR beta VDJ and CDR3 profiling was carried out. Each CDR3 protein is one row after TCRdb ran MiXCR on the reads. This sample has about 150,000 distinct CDR3 sequences; roughly 50% occur once, and the top ten carry 3.2%. This CDR3 has 12 residues. V was pared by 7 bases and J by 9 bases, with 4 bases of the junction left unmatched. Germline-derived CDR1 and CDR2 are WSHSY and SAAADI.

This receptor was obtained from a human donor with aplastic anemia. The chain joins TRBV10-2 to TRBJ2-1; 9 nucleotides match TRBD2. The sequencing sample was made of sorted CD4+, CD8+, or CD8+CD57+ T cells (not recorded which) from PBMCs. The CDR3 sequence is CASNSGGLEQFF. The CDR3, as DNA: TGCGCCAGCAATAGCGGGGGCCTTGAGCAGTTCTTC.